This is a list of T cell receptor beta chains from one sample in a study of a mutant IDH1 vaccine in newly diagnosed glioma. Method: immunoSEQ multiplex PCR; TCRdb's copy keeps in-frame clones and lacks some. The repertoire holds some 42,000 clones, with around 82% as singletons. Their target antigens are unknown. Sequenced material: PBMCs, taken from a glioma patient whose treatment included an IDH1 peptide vaccine. Every receptor here comes from a man younger than 30 with glioma. Some clones in this sample may be carry-over from other donors' samples. Each CDR3 is given with its conserved first and last residue. The D gene is left open where the match is weak. Clone sizes are given selectively: once, few, many, or a class where the clone is expanded.

v_gene,j_gene,abundance,d_gene,CDR3aa,CDR3nt
TRBV18,TRBJ2-2,-,TRBD2,CASSPPGLAGELFF,TGTGCCAGCTCACCACCCGGACTAGCGGGAGAGCTGTTTTTT
TRBV19,TRBJ1-5,-,-,CASSIPGGNQPQHF,TGTGCCAGTAGTATACCAGGGGGCAATCAGCCCCAGCATTTT
TRBV7-6,TRBJ2-7,once,TRBD2,CASSPNYAPGLATYEQYF,TGTGCCAGCAGTCCCAATTACGCCCCGGGACTAGCAACCTACGAGCAGTACTTC
TRBV10-2,TRBJ1-1,-,-,CASGRATPTNTEAFF,TGCGCCAGCGGCCGCGCGACCCCGACCAACACTGAAGCTTTCTTT
TRBV7-9,TRBJ2-7,-,-,CASSPARAGHSYEQYF,TGTGCCAGCAGCCCCGCGCGGGCGGGGCACTCCTACGAGCAGTACTTC
TRBV13,TRBJ2-2,once,-,CASSFSPGVQAGELFF,TGTGCCAGCAGCTTTTCGCCCGGGGTCCAGGCCGGGGAGCTGTTTTTT
TRBV14,TRBJ1-4,-,-,CASSQARVGVATNEKLFF,TGTGCCAGCAGCCAAGCTAGGGTCGGGGTTGCAACTAATGAAAAACTGTTTTTT
TRBV19,TRBJ1-1,-,-,CASASDTEAFF,TGTGCCAGTGCTTCGGACACTGAAGCTTTCTTT
TRBV4-2,TRBJ1-2,-,-,CASSQDLGSDGYTF,TGTGCCAGCAGCCAAGATCTGGGGTCGGATGGCTACACCTTC
TRBV29-1,TRBJ1-1,-,-,CSVVGGAGEAFF,TGCAGCGTTGTGGGAGGGGCCGGTGAAGCTTTCTTT
TRBV7-9,TRBJ2-5,-,TRBD2,CASSSYGGGQETQYF,TGTGCCAGCAGCTCCTACGGGGGGGGTCAGGAGACCCAGTACTTC
TRBV2,TRBJ1-4,-,-,CASSERDRTWGKLFF,TGTGCCAGCAGTGAAAGGGACCGGACCTGGGGAAAACTGTTTTTT
TRBV2,TRBJ1-1,few,-,CARRPSLNTEAFF,TGTGCCAGACGACCCTCTCTGAACACTGAAGCTTTCTTT
TRBV11-2,TRBJ2-2,-,TRBD1,CASSADRGFVAGELFF,TGTGCCAGCAGCGCCGACAGGGGATTTGTCGCCGGGGAGCTGTTTTTT
TRBV6-1,TRBJ2-1,once,TRBD2,CAGTSGGSYNEQFF,TGTGCCGGGACTAGCGGGGGCTCCTACAATGAGCAGTTCTTC
TRBV2,TRBJ1-2,-,-,CASSPSGQPNYGYTF,TGTGCCAGCAGTCCCTCCGGCCAGCCTAACTATGGCTACACCTTC
TRBV10-3,TRBJ2-1,once,-,CAISPGLDEQFF,TGTGCCATCAGCCCGGGTCTGGATGAGCAGTTCTTC
TRBV5-1,TRBJ2-7,-,TRBD1,CASVSGTGNTEQYF,TGCGCCAGCGTGAGCGGGACAGGGAACACCGAGCAGTACTTC
TRBV7-2,TRBJ1-1,-,-,CASSFPRPTQNTEAFF,TGTGCCAGCAGCTTCCCGCGTCCCACACAGAACACTGAAGCTTTCTTT
TRBV30,TRBJ2-7,-,-,CAWTGGLNEQYF,TGTGCCTGGACAGGCGGTCTAAACGAGCAGTACTTC
TRBV13,TRBJ2-7,-,-,CASRGSGSSYEQYF,TGTGCCAGCCGGGGGTCAGGGTCCTCCTACGAGCAGTACTTC
TRBV6-5,TRBJ1-2,few,TRBD1,CASSYAGQGFGYTF,TGTGCCAGCAGTTATGCGGGACAGGGGTTTGGCTACACCTTC
TRBV7-2,TRBJ2-6,-,-,CASSSREYANVLTF,TGTGCCAGCAGTTCCCGGGAGTACGCCAACGTCCTGACTTTC
TRBV7-2,TRBJ1-6,-,-,CASSSILGSSYNSPLHF,TGTGCCAGCAGCTCAATCTTAGGGAGCTCCTATAATTCACCCCTCCACTTT
TRBV7-2,TRBJ1-1,-,-,CASSSGRKAFF,TGTGCCAGCAGCTCCGGGAGGAAAGCTTTCTTT
TRBV7-2,TRBJ1-1,-,-,CASSLAGVDTEAFF,TGTGCCAGCAGCTTAGCCGGGGTGGACACTGAAGCTTTCTTT
TRBV7-9,TRBJ2-7,once,TRBD1,CASSFPRQGYNYEQYF,TGTGCCAGCAGCTTCCCCAGACAGGGGTATAACTACGAGCAGTACTTC
TRBV19,TRBJ1-1,-,-,CASKLEGTEAFF,TGTGCCAGTAAACTTGAGGGCACTGAAGCTTTCTTT
TRBV29-1,TRBJ2-6,once,-,CSVEGWDPDHLGGANVLTF,TGCAGCGTTGAGGGCTGGGACCCGGACCACCTGGGGGGGGCCAACGTCCTGACTTTC
TRBV7-6,TRBJ2-7,-,-,CASSFSTSGSYEQYF,TGTGCCAGCAGCTTCTCCACTTCTGGCTCCTACGAGCAGTACTTC
TRBV21-1,TRBJ1-3,-,-,CASSTFPGTRYNSSGNTIYF,TGTGCCAGCAGCACCTTTCCCGGGACAAGGTATAATTCCTCTGGAAACACCATATATTTT
TRBV6-1,TRBJ1-2,-,-,CAGGGVRGYGYTF,TGTGCCGGGGGTGGAGTCCGAGGCTATGGCTACACCTTC
TRBV20-1,TRBJ2-7,-,-,CSAREGYEQYF,TGCAGTGCCAGGGAAGGCTACGAGCAGTACTTC
TRBV15,TRBJ2-7,-,-,CATSRVGDTALRYEQYF,TGTGCCACCAGCAGGGTAGGGGACACTGCTTTACGGTACGAGCAGTACTTC
TRBV7-9,TRBJ1-4,-,TRBD1,CASSFRDRGPEKLFF,TGTGCCAGCAGCTTTAGGGACAGGGGGCCTGAAAAACTGTTTTTT
TRBV7-2,TRBJ1-1,-,-,CASSLGWGGNTEAFF,TGTGCCAGCAGCCTAGGGTGGGGGGGGAACACTGAAGCTTTCTTT
TRBV7-9,TRBJ1-2,-,-,CASRLEKGENYGYTF,TGTGCCAGCAGGTTGGAGAAAGGGGAGAACTATGGCTACACCTTC
TRBV7-9,TRBJ2-7,once,-,CASSHIRGEQYF,TGTGCCAGCAGCCACATCAGGGGCGAGCAGTACTTC
TRBV5-6,TRBJ1-3,-,-,CASSLGEGRRNTIYF,TGTGCCAGCAGCTTGGGTGAGGGCAGGAGAAACACCATATATTTT
TRBV19,TRBJ2-2,-,TRBD1,CASIRTGVSGELFF,TGTGCCAGTATTCGGACAGGGGTGTCCGGGGAGCTGTTTTTT
TRBV30,TRBJ2-2,-,-,CAWTVGVSTGELFF,TGTGCCTGGACCGTAGGGGTTAGCACCGGGGAGCTGTTTTTT
TRBV4-1,TRBJ1-1,few,-,CASSQSSRRAEAFF,TGCGCCAGCAGCCAATCTAGTCGGCGTGCTGAAGCTTTCTTT
TRBV2,TRBJ1-1,-,-,CASSFQGTGNTEAFF,TGTGCCAGCAGTTTTCAGGGGACTGGGAACACTGAAGCTTTCTTT
TRBV6-1,TRBJ1-5,-,-,CASSPEAGSNQPQHF,TGTGCCAGCAGCCCCGAGGCGGGTAGCAATCAGCCCCAGCATTTT
TRBV5-6,TRBJ2-3,once,TRBD1,CASSLVTGGADTQYF,TGTGCCAGCAGCTTGGTAACAGGGGGCGCAGATACGCAGTATTTT
TRBV9,TRBJ1-3,-,-,CASSGKSSGNTIYF,TGTGCCAGCAGCGGTAAGAGCTCTGGAAACACCATATATTTT
TRBV4-1,TRBJ1-2,-,-,CASSQAGKAAYGYTF,TGCGCCAGCAGCCAAGCGGGGAAGGCAGCCTATGGCTACACCTTC
TRBV7-8,TRBJ1-2,-,-,CASSLRVSAGANYGYTF,TGTGCCAGCAGCTTAAGGGTTTCGGCAGGAGCTAACTATGGCTACACCTTC